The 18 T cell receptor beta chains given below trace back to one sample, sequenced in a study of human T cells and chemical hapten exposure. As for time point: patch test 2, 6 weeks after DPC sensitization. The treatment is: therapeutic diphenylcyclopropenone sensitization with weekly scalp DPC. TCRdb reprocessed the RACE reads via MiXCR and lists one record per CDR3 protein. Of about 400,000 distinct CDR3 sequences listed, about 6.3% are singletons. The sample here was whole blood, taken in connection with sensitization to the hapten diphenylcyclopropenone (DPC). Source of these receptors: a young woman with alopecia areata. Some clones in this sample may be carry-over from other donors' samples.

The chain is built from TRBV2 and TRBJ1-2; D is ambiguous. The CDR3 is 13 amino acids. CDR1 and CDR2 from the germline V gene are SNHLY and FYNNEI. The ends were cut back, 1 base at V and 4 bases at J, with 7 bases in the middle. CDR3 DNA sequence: TGTGCCAGCAGTGAAGAAAAGAGCTATGGCTACACCTTC. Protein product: CASSEEKSYGYTF.

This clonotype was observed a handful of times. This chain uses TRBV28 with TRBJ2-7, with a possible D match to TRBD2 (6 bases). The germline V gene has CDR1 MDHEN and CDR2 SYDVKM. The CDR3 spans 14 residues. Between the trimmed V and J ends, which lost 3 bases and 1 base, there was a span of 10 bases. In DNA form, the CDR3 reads TGTGCCAGCAGTTTGGCACTAGCTTCCTACGAGCAGTACTTC. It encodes CASSLALASYEQYF.

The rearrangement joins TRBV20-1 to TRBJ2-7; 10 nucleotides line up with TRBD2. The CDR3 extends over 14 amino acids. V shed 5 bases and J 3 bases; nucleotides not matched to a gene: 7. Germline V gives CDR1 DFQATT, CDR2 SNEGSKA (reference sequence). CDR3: CSAQASGGYYEQYF. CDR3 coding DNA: TGCAGTGCTCAAGCTAGCGGGGGTTACTACGAGCAGTACTTC.

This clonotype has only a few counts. The CDR3 loop is CASIILDRSNQPQHF. The CDR3 DNA reads TGTGCCAGCATCATTCTGGACAGATCAAATCAGCCCCAGCATTTT. The rearrangement links TRBV6-4 to TRBJ1-5, with TRBD1 as a possible D gene (6 bases). Germline values: CDR1 MRHNA, CDR2 SNTAGT. CDR3 length equals 15 residues. V lost 7 bases to trimming and J lost 4 bases, with 17 bases between them.

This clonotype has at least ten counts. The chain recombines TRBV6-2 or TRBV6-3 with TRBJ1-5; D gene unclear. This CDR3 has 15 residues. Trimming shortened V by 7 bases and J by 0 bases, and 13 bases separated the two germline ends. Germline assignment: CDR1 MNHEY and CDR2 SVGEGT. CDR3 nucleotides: TGTGCCAGCATGGACCCCGCGCGTAGCAATCAGCCCCAGCATTTT. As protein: CASMDPARSNQPQHF.

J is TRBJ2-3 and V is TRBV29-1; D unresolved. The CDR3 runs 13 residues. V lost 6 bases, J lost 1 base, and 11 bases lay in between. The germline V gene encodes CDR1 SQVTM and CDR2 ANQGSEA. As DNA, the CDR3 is TGCAGCGTCCGCAATGGGGGCACAGATACGCAGTATTTT. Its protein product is CSVRNGGTDTQYF.

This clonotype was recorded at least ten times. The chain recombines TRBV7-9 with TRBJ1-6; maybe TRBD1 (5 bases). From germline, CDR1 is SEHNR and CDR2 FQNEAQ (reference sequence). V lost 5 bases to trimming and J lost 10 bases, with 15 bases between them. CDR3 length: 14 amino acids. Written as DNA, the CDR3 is TGTGCCAGCAGCCTCCCGTTGACAGAATCACCCCTCCACTTT. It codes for CASSLPLTESPLHF.

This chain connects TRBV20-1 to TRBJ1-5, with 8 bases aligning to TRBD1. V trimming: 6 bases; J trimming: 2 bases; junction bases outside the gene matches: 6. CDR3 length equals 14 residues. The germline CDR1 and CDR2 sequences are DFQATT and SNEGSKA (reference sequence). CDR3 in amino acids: CSASGGAGNQPQHF. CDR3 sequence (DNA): TGCAGTGCCTCAGGGGGCGCGGGCAATCAGCCCCAGCATTTT.

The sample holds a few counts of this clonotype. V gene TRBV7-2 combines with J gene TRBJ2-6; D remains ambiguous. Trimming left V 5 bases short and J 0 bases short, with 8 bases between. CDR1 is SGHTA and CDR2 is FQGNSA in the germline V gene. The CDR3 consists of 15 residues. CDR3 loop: CASSPILSGANVLTF. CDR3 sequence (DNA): TGTGCCAGCAGCCCGATCCTCTCTGGGGCCAACGTCCTGACTTTC. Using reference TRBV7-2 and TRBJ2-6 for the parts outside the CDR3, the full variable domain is GAGVSQSPSNKVTEKGKDVELRCDPISGHTALYWYRQSLGQGLEFLIYFQGNSAPDKSGLPSDRFSAERTGGSVSTLTIQRTQQEDSAVYLCASSPILSGANVLTFGAGSRLTVL.

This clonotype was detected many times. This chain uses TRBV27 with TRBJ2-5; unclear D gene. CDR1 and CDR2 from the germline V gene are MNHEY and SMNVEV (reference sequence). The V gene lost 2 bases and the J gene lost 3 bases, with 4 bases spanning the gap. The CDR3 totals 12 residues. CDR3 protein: CASSLGKETQYF. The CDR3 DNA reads TGTGCCAGCAGTTTAGGGAAAGAGACCCAGTACTTC.

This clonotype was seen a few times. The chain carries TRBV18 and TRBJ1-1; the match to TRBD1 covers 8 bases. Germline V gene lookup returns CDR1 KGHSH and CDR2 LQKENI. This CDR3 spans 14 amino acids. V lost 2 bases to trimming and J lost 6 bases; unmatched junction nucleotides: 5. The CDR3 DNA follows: TGTGCCAGCTCACCAGTGGACAGGGCCGCTGAAGCTTTCTTT. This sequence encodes CASSPVDRAAEAFF.

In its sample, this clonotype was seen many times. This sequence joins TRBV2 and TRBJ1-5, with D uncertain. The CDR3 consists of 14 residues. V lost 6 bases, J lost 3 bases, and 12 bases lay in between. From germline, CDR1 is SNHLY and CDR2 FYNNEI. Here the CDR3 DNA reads TGTGCCAGCAGAAGCACAGCCCTCAATCAGCCCCAGCATTTT. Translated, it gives CASRSTALNQPQHF.

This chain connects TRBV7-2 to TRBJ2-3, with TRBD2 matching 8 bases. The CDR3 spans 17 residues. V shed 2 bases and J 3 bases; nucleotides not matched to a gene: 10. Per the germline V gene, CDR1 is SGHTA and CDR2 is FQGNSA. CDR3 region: CASSLQVSGGPTDTQYF. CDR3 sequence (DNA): TGTGCCAGCAGCTTACAGGTCTCGGGGGGGCCGACAGATACGCAGTATTTT.

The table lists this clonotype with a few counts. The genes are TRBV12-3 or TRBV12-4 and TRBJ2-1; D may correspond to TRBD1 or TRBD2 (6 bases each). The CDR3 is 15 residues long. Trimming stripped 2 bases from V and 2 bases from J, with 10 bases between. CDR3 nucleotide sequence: TGTGCCAGCAGTTTATGGGGGGCCCCCTACAATGAGCAGTTCTTC. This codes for CASSLWGAPYNEQFF.

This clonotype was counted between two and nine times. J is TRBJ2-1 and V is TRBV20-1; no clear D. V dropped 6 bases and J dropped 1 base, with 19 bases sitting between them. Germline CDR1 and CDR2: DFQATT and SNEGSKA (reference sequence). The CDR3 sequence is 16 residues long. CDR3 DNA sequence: TGCAGTGCCTACCCTTCGGACCGCCCATCCTACAATGAGCAGTTCTTC. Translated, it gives CSAYPSDRPSYNEQFF.

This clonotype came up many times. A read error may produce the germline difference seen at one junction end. CDR3 nucleotides: TGTGCTAGCAGCTTCTCCCTAGCGGGGGGCCGTACAAACAATGAGCAGTTCTTC. Protein: CASSFSLAGGRTNNEQFF. The chain combines TRBV7-7 with TRBJ2-1; 11 nucleotides match TRBD2. Germline CDR1 and CDR2: SSHAT and FNYEAQ (reference sequence). The CDR3 length is 18 residues.

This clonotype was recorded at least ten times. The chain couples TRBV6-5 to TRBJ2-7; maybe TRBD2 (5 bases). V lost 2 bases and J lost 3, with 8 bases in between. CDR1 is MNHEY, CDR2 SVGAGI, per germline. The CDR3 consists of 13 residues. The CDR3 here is CASSYGRDYEQYF. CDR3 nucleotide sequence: TGTGCCAGCAGTTACGGCCGGGACTACGAGCAGTACTTC.

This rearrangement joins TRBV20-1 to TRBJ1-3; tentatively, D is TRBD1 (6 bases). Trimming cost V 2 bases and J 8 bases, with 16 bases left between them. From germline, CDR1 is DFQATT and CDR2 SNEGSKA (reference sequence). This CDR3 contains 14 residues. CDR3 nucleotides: TGCAGTGCTAGAATTTCGTCAGGGGAGGACACCATATATTTT. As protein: CSARISSGEDTIYF.